Each of the 24 T cell receptor beta chains below was sequenced from the same sample in a study of blood T cell repertoires in COVID-19. The protocol was immunoSEQ multiplex PCR, while the TCRdb copy is restricted to in-frame clones and leaves out a portion. The sample carries under 350,000 clones, 80% to 95% recorded once. Sequencing used peripheral blood. Receptor source: a woman in her thirties with COVID-19, enrolled during active disease.

The chain uses TRBV6-6 and TRBJ2-1, with 12 bases that match TRBD2. The ends lost 5 bases at V and 3 bases at J; junction bases unmatched: 5. The CDR3 totals 16 residues. Germline-derived CDR1 and CDR2 are MNHNY and SVGAGI (reference sequence). As DNA, the CDR3 is TGTGCCAGCAGTGGGAGACTAGCGGGAGACTACAATGAGCAGTTCTTC. This gives the protein CASSGRLAGDYNEQFF.

V usage is TRBV30 and J usage is TRBJ2-5, with D tentatively TRBD2 (6 bases). This CDR3 contains 12 residues. From germline, CDR1 is GTSNPN and CDR2 SVGIG (reference sequence). V lost 4 bases and J 5 bases, leaving 11 bases between the germline ends. The DNA of the CDR3 is TGTGCCTGGATGTCGGGGGAGGAGACCCAGTACTTC. As protein: CAWMSGEETQYF.

The chain combines TRBV5-4 with TRBJ2-5, with 11 bases matching TRBD1. This CDR3 comprises 17 residues. Looked up from germline, CDR1 is SGHNT and CDR2 is YYREEE (reference sequence). Unmatched junction bases numbered 10, after V lost 4 bases and J lost 2 bases. CDR3 DNA: TGTGCCAGCAGCATAGGGGGACAGGGGGTCCAACAAGAGACCCAGTACTTC. This translates into CASSIGGQGVQQETQYF.

The table lists this clone with a few counts. V gene TRBV19 combines with J gene TRBJ2-5; 14 nucleotides align to TRBD2. The CDR3 extends over 15 amino acids. CDR1 LNHDA and CDR2 SQIVND come from the germline V gene (reference sequence). With V trimmed by 4 bases and J by 5 bases, 3 bases remained unmatched. The CDR3 nucleotides are TGTGCCAGTAGTACCGGACTAGCGGGAGGTGAGACCCAGTACTTC. This encodes CASSTGLAGGETQYF.

The chain employs TRBV5-8 and TRBJ2-3; weak D call: TRBD1 (6 bases). The CDR3 length is 16 residues. Between the trimmed V and J ends, which lost 4 bases and 2 bases, there was a span of 17 bases. Germline CDR1 reads SGHTS; CDR2 reads YDEGEE. The CDR3 region has the DNA TGTGCCAGCAGCAGGACCAGGGGCGGGCTCACAGATACGCAGTATTTT. Its translation: CASSRTRGGLTDTQYF.

The rearrangement uses TRBV3-1 (or the pseudogene TRBV3-2) and TRBJ2-7; TRBD1 aligns across 8 bases. V was clipped by 1 base and J by 2 bases; unmatched bases: 7. The CDR3 consists of 16 residues. CDR1 LGHDT and CDR2 YNNKEL come from the germline V gene (reference sequence). CDR3 region: CASSQVTGTGAYEQYF. The CDR3 bases are TGTGCCAGCAGCCAAGTAACCGGGACAGGTGCCTACGAGCAGTACTTC.

The rearrangement joins TRBV7-2 to TRBJ2-3; D gene ambiguous. V lost 4 bases, J lost 2 bases, and 13 bases lay in between. Germline V gives CDR1 SGHTA, CDR2 FQGNSA. CDR3 length: 15 residues. CDR3 in DNA: TGTGCCAGCAGCTCCCCGAGAGCCCACACAGATACGCAGTATTTT. It specifies CASSSPRAHTDTQYF. Using reference TRBV7-2 and TRBJ2-3 for the parts outside the CDR3, the full variable domain is GAGVSQSPSNKVTEKGKDVELRCDPISGHTALYWYRQSLGQGLEFLIYFQGNSAPDKSGLPSDRFSAERTGGSVSTLTIQRTQQEDSAVYLCASSSPRAHTDTQYFGPGTRLTVL.

The chain joins TRBV30 to TRBJ1-1, with 7 bases aligning to TRBD1. The CDR3 covers 12 residues. The germline V gene encodes CDR1 GTSNPN and CDR2 SVGIG (reference sequence). After removal of 2 bases from V and 4 bases from J, the junction contained 1 base not matched to a gene. The CDR3 DNA reads TGTGCCTGGAGTTCAGGGGGCACTGAAGCTTTCTTT. Its protein product is CAWSSGGTEAFF.

The J gene is TRBJ2-4, the V gene TRBV4-2; 7 bases fit TRBD1. The CDR3 spans 15 residues. With 4 bases clipped from V and 1 base from J, the junction kept 4 bases outside the gene matches. The germline V gene has CDR1 LGHNA and CDR2 YNFKEQ. CDR3 protein: CASSRATGAKNIQYF. The CDR3 DNA follows: TGTGCCAGCAGCCGAGCGACAGGGGCCAAAAACATTCAGTACTTC.

The V gene is TRBV5-1, the J gene TRBJ2-3; 7 bases agree with TRBD2. Germline assignment: CDR1 SGHRS and CDR2 YFSETQ. The V segment lost 2 bases and the J segment 2 bases; nucleotides outside the gene matches: 8. The CDR3 covers 16 residues. For the CDR3, the DNA is TGCGCCAGCAGCTTCCAAACGGGAGGTATCACAGATACGCAGTATTTT. As protein: CASSFQTGGITDTQYF.

This chain links TRBV11-2 with TRBJ1-3; no definite D call. Deletions cut 5 bases from V and 2 bases from J, with 13 bases between. The CDR3 covers 15 residues. Germline lookup yields CDR1 SGHAT and CDR2 FQNNGV. This CDR3 reads CASSPRRGPGNTIYF. The CDR3 coding sequence is TGTGCCAGCAGCCCCCGTCGTGGCCCTGGAAACACCATATATTTT. Combining the CDR3 with reference TRBV11-2 and TRBJ1-3 gives the whole variable domain EAGVAQSPRYKIIEKRQSVAFWCNPISGHATLYWYQQILGQGPKLLIQFQNNGVVDDSQLPKDRFSAERLKGVDSTLKIQPAKLEDSAVYLCASSPRRGPGNTIYFGEGSWLTVV.

V usage is TRBV3-1 (or the pseudogene TRBV3-2) and J usage is TRBJ1-1; 7 positions match TRBD1. With 1 base clipped from V and 5 bases from J, the junction kept 7 bases outside the gene matches. From germline, CDR1 is LGHDT and CDR2 YNNKEL (reference sequence). CDR3 length: 15 residues. The CDR3: CASSQVGTVATEAFF. The CDR3 coding sequence is TGTGCCAGCAGCCAAGTCGGGACAGTCGCTACTGAAGCTTTCTTT.

This clone showed up just once. The chain is built from TRBV28 and TRBJ1-1; 7 bases map to TRBD1. Germline V gene sequence: CDR1 MDHEN, CDR2 SYDVKM. This CDR3 comprises 13 residues. With V trimmed by 6 bases and J by 4 bases, 5 bases remained unmatched. DNA for the CDR3: TGTGCCAGCAGCGAGAACAGGGGCACTGAAGCTTTCTTT. Amino acids: CASSENRGTEAFF.

The V gene is TRBV5-1, the J gene TRBJ2-5; 8 positions match TRBD2. Germline loops: CDR1 SGHRS, CDR2 YFSETQ. J lost 5 bases, V lost 4 bases, and 7 bases had no gene match. The CDR3 is made up of 14 amino acids. This CDR3 reads CASSPMREAETQYF. The DNA of the CDR3 is TGCGCCAGCAGCCCCATGCGGGAGGCTGAGACCCAGTACTTC.

The chain is built from TRBV30 and TRBJ1-1; D remains unclear. The CDR3 runs 13 residues. Germline V gives CDR1 GTSNPN, CDR2 SVGIG (reference sequence). V was clipped by 0 bases and J by 4 bases, with 9 bases between them. The CDR3 loop is CAWSVRRATEAFF. CDR3 DNA: TGTGCCTGGAGTGTGAGGAGGGCCACTGAAGCTTTCTTT.

The chain has TRBV7-8 and TRBJ1-1; perhaps TRBD1 as D (6 bases). The CDR3 sequence is 14 residues long. The germline gives CDR1 SGHVS, CDR2 FQNEAQ. The germline V and J ends were trimmed by 4 bases and 4 bases, with 13 bases remaining between them. The CDR3 coding sequence is TGTGCCAGCAGCTACAAAACAGGGAGCACTGAAGCTTTCTTT. Amino acids: CASSYKTGSTEAFF. Drawing the rest from reference TRBV7-8 and TRBJ1-1, the complete variable domain is GAGVSQSPRYKVAKRGQDVALRCDPISGHVSLFWYQQALGQGPEFLTYFQNEAQLDKSGLPSDRFFAERPEGSVSTLKIQRTQQEDSAVYLCASSYKTGSTEAFFGQGTRLTVV.

The chain has TRBV5-1 and TRBJ1-4, with 11 bases fitting TRBD1. This CDR3 has 16 residues. V was pared by 4 bases and J by 5 bases, with 7 bases of the junction left unmatched. The V gene's germline CDR1 is SGHRS and CDR2 YFSETQ. The CDR3 loop reads CASSAGQGAFNEKLFF. The CDR3 coding sequence is TGCGCCAGCAGCGCCGGACAGGGGGCCTTCAATGAAAAACTGTTTTTT. The full variable domain, with the rest looked up from reference TRBV5-1 and TRBJ1-4, is KAGVTQTPRYLIKTRGQQVTLSCSPISGHRSVSWYQQTPGQGLQFLFEYFSETQRNKGNFPGRFSGRQFSNSRSEMNVSTLELGDSALYLCASSAGQGAFNEKLFFGSGTQLSVL.

This chain links TRBV2 with TRBJ1-6, with 8 bases fitting TRBD1. CDR3 length: 15 residues. Germline V gives CDR1 SNHLY, CDR2 FYNNEI. V lost 2 bases, J lost 7 bases, and 4 bases stayed unmatched. The CDR3 DNA follows: TGTGCCAGCAGTGAACAGGGGGCGGAGAATTCACCCCTCCACTTT. Amino acids: CASSEQGAENSPLHF.

The rearrangement uses TRBV14 and TRBJ2-7; maybe TRBD2 (5 bases). Trimming left V 1 base short and J 3 bases short, with 7 bases between. The germline V gene has CDR1 SGHDN and CDR2 FVKESK. The CDR3 consists of 13 residues. The CDR3 spells CASSQGGFYEQYF. The CDR3, as DNA: TGTGCCAGCAGCCAAGGAGGGTTCTACGAGCAGTACTTC.

The genes are TRBV9 and TRBJ2-1; 9 bases match TRBD2. CDR1 is SGDLS and CDR2 is YYNGEE in the germline V gene. V lost 1 base and J lost 3; bases outside the gene matches: 5. This CDR3 comprises 16 residues. CDR3: CASSVLAGKFYNEQFF. In nucleotides, the CDR3 is TGTGCCAGCAGCGTACTAGCGGGGAAGTTCTACAATGAGCAGTTCTTC.

The CDR3 reads CATSRDRVQPQHF. In DNA form, the CDR3 reads TGTGCCACCAGCAGAGACAGGGTTCAGCCCCAGCATTTT. The chain joins TRBV15 to TRBJ1-5, with D possibly being TRBD1 (5 bases). This CDR3 has 13 amino acids. The V end lost 0 bases, the J end lost 6 bases, and 6 bases lay between the germline ends. The germline V gene encodes CDR1 LNHNV and CDR2 YYDKDF (reference sequence).

This chain's CDR3 is CASSSSGTVSYEQYF. The CDR3 coding sequence is TGTGCCAGCAGTTCCTCCGGGACAGTCTCCTACGAGCAGTACTTC. The chain uses TRBV6-5 and TRBJ2-7; TRBD1 matches at 7 bases. The CDR3 loop spans 15 amino acids. CDR1 is MNHEY, CDR2 SVGAGI, per germline. The V and J ends lost 4 bases and 0 bases, in that order; junction bases with no gene match: 6.

Points on this clone: The junction differs from germline at one of its ends, possibly a read error. This sequence joins TRBV19 and TRBJ2-2, with D possibly matching TRBD2 (6 bases). From germline, CDR1 is LNHDA and CDR2 SQIVND (reference sequence). There are 15 residues in the CDR3. The CDR3 here is CASITRRGGTRELFF. The CDR3 DNA is TGTGCCAGTATCACACGCCGGGGAGGCACCAGGGAGCTGTTTTTT.

The rearrangement joins TRBV19 to TRBJ2-7, with D possibly being TRBD2 (6 bases). The CDR3 consists of 13 residues. Looked up from germline, CDR1 is LNHDA and CDR2 is SQIVND (reference sequence). V dropped 1 base and J dropped 7 bases, with 11 bases sitting between them. The CDR3 sequence: CASSIAAGREQYF. The CDR3 DNA reads as TGTGCCAGTAGTATAGCGGCAGGGAGGGAGCAGTACTTC.